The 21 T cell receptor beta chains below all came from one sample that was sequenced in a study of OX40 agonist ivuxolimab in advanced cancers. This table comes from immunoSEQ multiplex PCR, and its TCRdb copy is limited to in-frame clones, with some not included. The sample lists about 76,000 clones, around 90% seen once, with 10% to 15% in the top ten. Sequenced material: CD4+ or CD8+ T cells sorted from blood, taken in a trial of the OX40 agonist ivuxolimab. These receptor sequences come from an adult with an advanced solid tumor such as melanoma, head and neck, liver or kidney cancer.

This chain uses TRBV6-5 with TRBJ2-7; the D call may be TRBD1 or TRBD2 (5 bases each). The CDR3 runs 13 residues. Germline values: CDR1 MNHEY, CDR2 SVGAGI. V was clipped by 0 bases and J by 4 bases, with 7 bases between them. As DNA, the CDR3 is TGTGCCAGCAGTTACTCGAGGGGTTACGAGCAGTACTTC. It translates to CASSYSRGYEQYF.

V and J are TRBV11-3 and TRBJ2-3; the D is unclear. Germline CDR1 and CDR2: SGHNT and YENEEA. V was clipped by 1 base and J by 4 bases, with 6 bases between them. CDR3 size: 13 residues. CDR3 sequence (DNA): TGTGCCAGCAGCTTAGTAGAGTCAGATACGCAGTATTTT. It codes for CASSLVESDTQYF.

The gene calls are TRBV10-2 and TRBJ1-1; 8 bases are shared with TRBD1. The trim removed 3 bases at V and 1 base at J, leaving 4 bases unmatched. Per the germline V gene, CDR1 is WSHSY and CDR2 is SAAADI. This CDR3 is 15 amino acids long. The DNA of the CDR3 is TGCGCCAGCAGTGACTCCGACAGGGGGAACACTGAAGCTTTCTTT. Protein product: CASSDSDRGNTEAFF.

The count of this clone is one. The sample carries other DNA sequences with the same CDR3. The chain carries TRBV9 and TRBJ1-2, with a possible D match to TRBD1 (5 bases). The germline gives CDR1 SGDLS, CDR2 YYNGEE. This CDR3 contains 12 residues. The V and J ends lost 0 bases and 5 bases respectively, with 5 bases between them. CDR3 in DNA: TGTGCCAGCAGCGTAGAGGGGTATGGCTACACCTTC. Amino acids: CASSVEGYGYTF.

CDR3 region: CASSEAGFSYEQYF. The CDR3 coding sequence is TGTGCCAGCAGTGAAGCCGGTTTTTCCTACGAGCAGTACTTC. The genes are TRBV2 and TRBJ2-7; D is ambiguous. The CDR3 totals 14 residues. V was cut by 0 bases and J by 1 base, with 7 bases left in between. The germline gives CDR1 SNHLY, CDR2 FYNNEI. Using reference TRBV2 and TRBJ2-7 for the parts outside the CDR3, the full variable domain is EPEVTQTPSHQVTQMGQEVILRCVPISNHLYFYWYRQILGQKVEFLVSFYNNEISEKSEIFDDQFSVERPDGSNFTLKIRSTKLEDSAMYFCASSEAGFSYEQYFGPGTRLTVT.

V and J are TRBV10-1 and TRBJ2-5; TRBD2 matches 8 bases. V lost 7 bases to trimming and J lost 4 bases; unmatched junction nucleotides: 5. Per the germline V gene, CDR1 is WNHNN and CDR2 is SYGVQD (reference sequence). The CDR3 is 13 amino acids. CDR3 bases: TGCGCCAGCACCGAGACTAGCGTAGAGACCCAGTACTTC. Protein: CASTETSVETQYF.

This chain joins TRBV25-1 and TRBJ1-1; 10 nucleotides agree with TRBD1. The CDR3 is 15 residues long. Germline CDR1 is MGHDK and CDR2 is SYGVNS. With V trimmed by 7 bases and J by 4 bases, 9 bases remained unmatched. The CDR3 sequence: CASIKGQGVGTEAFF. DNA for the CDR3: TGTGCCAGCATAAAAGGACAGGGGGTCGGCACTGAAGCTTTCTTT.

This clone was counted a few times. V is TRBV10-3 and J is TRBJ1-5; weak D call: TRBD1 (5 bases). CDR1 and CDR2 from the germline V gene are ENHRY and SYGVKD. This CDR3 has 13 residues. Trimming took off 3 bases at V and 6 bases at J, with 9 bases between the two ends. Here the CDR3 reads CAISDPTGQPQHF. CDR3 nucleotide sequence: TGTGCCATCAGTGATCCTACAGGTCAGCCCCAGCATTTT.

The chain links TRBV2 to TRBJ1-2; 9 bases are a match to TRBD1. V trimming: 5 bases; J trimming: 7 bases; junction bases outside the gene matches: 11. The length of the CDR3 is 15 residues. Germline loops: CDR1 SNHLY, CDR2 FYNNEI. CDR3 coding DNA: TGTGCCAGCAGTTCCTACGGACAGGGGCAGATTGGCTACACCTTC. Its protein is CASSSYGQGQIGYTF.

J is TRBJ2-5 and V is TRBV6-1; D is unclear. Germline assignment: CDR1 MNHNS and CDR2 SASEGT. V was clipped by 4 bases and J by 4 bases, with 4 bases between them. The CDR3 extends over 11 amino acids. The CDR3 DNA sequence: TGTGCCAGCAGTGTCGGAGAGACCCAGTACTTC. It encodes CASSVGETQYF.

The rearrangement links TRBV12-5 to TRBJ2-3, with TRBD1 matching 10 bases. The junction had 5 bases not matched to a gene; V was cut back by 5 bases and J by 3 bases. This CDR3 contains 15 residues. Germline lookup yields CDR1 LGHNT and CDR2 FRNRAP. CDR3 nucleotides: TGTGCTAGTGGTCCCGGACAGGGGGTAACAGATACGCAGTATTTT. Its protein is CASGPGQGVTDTQYF.

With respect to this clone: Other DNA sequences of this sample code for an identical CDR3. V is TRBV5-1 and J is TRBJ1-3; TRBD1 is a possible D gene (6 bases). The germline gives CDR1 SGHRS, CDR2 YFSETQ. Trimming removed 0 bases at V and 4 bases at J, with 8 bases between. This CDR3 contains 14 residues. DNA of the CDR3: TGCGCCAGCAGCTTGGCGGGGACAGGAAACACCATATATTTT. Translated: CASSLAGTGNTIYF.

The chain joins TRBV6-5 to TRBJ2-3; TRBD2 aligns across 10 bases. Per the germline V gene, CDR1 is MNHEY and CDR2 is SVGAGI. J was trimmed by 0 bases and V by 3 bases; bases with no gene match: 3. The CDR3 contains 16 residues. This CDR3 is CASSYSGRHSTDTQYF. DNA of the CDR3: TGTGCCAGCAGTTATAGCGGGAGGCACAGCACAGATACGCAGTATTTT.

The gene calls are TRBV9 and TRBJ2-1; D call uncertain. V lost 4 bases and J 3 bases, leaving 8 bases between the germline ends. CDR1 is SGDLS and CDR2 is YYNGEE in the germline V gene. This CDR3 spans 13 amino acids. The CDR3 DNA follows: TGTGCCAGCAGCCCGCTAGACTACAATGAGCAGTTCTTC. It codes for CASSPLDYNEQFF.

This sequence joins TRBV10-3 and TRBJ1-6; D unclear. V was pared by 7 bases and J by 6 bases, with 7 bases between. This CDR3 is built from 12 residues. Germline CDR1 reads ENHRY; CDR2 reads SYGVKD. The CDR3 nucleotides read TGTGCCATCAAGGAGGGTAATTCACCCCTCCACTTT. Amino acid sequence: CAIKEGNSPLHF.

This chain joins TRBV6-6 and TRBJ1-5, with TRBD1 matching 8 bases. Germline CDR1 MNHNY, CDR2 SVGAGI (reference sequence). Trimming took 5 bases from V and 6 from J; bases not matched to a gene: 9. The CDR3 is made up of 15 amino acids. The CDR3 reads CASSTLGTGLQPQHF. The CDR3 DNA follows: TGTGCCAGCAGTACCCTAGGGACAGGCCTTCAGCCCCAGCATTTT.

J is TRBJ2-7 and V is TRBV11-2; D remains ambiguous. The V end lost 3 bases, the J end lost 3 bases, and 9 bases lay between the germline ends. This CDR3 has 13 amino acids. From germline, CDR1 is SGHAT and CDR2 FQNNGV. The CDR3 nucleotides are TGTGCCAGCAGCTTCTCGTCAGGCTACGAGCAGTACTTC. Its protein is CASSFSSGYEQYF.

CDR3 in amino acids: CASSPTSGRTGELFF. CDR3 nucleotide sequence: TGTGCCAGCAGTCCGACTAGCGGGAGAACCGGGGAGCTGTTTTTT. The V and J genes are TRBV28 and TRBJ2-2, with 12 bases fitting TRBD2. The ends lost 5 bases at V and 5 bases at J; junction bases unmatched: 3. The CDR3 loop spans 15 amino acids. Germline loops: CDR1 MDHEN, CDR2 SYDVKM.

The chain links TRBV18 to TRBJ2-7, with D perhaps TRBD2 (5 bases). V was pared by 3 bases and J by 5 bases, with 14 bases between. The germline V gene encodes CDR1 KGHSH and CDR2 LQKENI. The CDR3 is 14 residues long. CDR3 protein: CASSPGIGPDEQYF. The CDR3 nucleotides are TGTGCCAGCTCACCCGGGATAGGGCCGGACGAGCAGTACTTC.

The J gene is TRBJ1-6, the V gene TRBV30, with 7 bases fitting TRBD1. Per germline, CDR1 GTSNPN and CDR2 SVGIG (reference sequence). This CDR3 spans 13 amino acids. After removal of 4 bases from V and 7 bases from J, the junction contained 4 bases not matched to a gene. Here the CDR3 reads CAWMRGLNSPLHF. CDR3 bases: TGTGCCTGGATGAGGGGGCTGAATTCACCCCTCCACTTT.

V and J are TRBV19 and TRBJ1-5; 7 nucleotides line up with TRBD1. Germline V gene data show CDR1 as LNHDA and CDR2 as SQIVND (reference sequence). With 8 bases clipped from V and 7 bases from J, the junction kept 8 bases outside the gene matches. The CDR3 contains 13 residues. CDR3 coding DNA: TGTGCCAGTCATGACAGGGTGGGCCAGCCCCAGCATTTT. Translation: CASHDRVGQPQHF.